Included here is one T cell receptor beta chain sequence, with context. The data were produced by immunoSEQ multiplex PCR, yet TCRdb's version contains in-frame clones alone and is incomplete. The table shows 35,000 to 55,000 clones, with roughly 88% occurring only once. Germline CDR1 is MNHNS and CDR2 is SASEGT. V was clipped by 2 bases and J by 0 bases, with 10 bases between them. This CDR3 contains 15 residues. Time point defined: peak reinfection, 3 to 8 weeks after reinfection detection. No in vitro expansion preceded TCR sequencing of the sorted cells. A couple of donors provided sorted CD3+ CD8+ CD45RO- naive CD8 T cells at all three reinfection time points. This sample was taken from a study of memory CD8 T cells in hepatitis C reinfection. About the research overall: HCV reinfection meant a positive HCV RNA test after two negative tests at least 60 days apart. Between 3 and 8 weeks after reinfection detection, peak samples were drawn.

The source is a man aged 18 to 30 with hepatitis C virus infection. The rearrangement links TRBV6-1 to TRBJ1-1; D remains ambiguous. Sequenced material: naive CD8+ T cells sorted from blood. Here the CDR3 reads CASSEIVQMNTEAFF. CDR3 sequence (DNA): TGTGCCAGCAGTGAAATTGTACAGATGAACACTGAAGCTTTCTTT.